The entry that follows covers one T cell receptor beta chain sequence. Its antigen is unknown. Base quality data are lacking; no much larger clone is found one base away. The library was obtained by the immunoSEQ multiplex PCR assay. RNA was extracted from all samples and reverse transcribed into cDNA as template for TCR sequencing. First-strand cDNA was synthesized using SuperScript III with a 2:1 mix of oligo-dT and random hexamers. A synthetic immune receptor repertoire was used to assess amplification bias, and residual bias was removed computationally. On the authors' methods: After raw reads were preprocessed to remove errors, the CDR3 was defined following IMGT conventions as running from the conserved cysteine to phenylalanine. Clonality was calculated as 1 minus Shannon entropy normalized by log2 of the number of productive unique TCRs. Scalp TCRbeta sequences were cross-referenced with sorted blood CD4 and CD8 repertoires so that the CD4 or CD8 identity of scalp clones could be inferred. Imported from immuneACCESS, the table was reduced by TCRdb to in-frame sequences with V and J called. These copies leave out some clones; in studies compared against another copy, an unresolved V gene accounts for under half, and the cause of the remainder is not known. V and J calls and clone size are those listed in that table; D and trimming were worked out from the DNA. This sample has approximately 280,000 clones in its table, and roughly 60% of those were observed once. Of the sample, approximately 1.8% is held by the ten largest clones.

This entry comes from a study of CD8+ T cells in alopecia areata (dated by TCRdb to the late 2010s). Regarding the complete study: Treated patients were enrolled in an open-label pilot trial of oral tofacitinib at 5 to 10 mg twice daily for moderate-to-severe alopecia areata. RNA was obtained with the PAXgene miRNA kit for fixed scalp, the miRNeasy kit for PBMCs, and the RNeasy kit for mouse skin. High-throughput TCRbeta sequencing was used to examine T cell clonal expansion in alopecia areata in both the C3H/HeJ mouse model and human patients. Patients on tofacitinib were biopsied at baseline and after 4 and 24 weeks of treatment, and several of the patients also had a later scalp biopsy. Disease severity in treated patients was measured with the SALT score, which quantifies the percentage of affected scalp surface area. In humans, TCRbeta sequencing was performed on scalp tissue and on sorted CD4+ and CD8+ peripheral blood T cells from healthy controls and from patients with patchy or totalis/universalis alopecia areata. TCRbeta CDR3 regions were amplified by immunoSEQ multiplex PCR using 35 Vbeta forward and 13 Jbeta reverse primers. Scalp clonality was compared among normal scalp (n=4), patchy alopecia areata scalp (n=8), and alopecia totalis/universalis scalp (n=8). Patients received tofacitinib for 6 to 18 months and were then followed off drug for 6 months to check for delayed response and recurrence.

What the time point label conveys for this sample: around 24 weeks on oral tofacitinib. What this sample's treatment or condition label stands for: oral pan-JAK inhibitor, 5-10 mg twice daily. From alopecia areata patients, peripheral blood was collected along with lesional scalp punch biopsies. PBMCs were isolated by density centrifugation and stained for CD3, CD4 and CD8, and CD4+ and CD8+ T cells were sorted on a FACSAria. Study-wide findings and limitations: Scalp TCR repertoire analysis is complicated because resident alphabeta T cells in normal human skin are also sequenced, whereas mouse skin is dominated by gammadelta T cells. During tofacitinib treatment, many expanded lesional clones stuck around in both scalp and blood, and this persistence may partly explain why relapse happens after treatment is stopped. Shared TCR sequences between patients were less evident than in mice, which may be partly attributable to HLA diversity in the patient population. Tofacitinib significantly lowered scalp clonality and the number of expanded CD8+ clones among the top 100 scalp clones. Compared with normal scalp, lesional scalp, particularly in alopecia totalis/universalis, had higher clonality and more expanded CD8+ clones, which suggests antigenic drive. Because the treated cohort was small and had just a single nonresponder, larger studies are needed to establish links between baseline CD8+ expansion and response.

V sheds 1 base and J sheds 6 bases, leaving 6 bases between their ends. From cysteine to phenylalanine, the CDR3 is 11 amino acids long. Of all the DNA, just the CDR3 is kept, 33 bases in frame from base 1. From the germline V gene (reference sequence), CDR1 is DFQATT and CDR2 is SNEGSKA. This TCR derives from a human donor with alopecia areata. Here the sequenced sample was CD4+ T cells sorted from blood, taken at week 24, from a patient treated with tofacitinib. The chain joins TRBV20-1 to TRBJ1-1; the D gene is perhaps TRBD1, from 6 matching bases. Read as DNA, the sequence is TGCAGTGCTAGAGGACAGGCTGAAGCTTTCTTT. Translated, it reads CSARGQAEAFF.